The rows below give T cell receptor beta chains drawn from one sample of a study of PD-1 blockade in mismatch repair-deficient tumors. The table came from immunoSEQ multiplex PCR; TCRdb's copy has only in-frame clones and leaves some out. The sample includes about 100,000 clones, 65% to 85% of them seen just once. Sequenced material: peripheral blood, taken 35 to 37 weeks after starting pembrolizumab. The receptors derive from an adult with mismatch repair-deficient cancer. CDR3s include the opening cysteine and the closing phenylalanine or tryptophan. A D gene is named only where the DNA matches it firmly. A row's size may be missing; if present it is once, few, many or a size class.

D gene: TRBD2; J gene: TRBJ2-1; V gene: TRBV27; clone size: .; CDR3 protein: CASSDMTSGVLSSYNEQFF; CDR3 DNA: TGTGCCAGCAGTGATATGACTAGCGGGGTGTTGAGCTCCTACAATGAGCAGTTCTTC
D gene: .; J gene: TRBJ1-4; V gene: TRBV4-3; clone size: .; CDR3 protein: CASSQDPAHSTWDEKLFF; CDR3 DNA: TGCGCCAGCAGCCAAGATCCGGCGCACAGTACATGGGATGAAAAACTGTTTTTT
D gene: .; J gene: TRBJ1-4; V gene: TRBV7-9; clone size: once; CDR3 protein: CASSLLAGPNEKLFF; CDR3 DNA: TGTGCCAGCAGCTTACTGGCCGGACCTAATGAAAAACTGTTTTTT
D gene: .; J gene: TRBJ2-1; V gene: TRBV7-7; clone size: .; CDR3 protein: CASSLESAGEQFF; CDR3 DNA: TGTGCTAGCAGCTTAGAGTCGGCGGGTGAGCAGTTCTTC
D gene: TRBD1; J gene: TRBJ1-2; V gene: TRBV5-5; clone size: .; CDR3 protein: CASSRDRGNYGYTF; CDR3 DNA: TGTGCCAGCAGCCGGGACAGGGGCAACTATGGCTACACCTTC
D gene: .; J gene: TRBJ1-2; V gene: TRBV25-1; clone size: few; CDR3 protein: CASSEGGNYGYTF; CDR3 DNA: TGTGCCAGCAGTGAAGGGGGGAACTATGGCTACACCTTC
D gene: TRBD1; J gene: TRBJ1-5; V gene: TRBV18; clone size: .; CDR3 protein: CASSPSPGQGAKNQPQHF; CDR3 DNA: TGTGCCAGCTCACCATCCCCGGGACAGGGGGCGAAGAATCAGCCCCAGCATTTT
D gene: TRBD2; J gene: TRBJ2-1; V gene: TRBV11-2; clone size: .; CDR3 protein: CASSLGGSGRYNEQFF; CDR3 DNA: TGTGCCAGCAGCTTAGGGGGTAGCGGGAGGTACAATGAGCAGTTCTTC
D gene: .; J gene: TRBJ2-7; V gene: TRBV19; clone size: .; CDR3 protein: CASSKQDKSYEQYF; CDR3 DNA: TGTGCCAGTAGTAAGCAGGACAAGTCCTACGAGCAGTACTTC
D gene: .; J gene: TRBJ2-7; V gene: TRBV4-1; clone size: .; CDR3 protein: CASSQESLATYEQYF; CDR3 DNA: TGCGCCAGCAGCCAAGAATCCCTAGCTACCTACGAGCAGTACTTC
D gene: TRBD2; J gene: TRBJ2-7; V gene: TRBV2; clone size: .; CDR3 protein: CASSSGGGRAYEQYF; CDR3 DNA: TGTGCCAGCAGCTCCGGGGGGGGCAGAGCCTACGAGCAGTACTTC
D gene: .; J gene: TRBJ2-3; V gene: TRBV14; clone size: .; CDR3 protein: CASSHWGAADTQYF; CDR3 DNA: TGTGCCAGCAGCCATTGGGGGGCCGCAGATACGCAGTATTTT
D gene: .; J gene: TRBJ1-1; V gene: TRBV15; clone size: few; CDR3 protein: CATSRERYPEAFF; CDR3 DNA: TGTGCCACCAGCAGAGAACGATATCCTGAAGCTTTCTTT
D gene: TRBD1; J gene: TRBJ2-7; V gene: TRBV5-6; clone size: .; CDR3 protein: CASSLQGGYEQYF; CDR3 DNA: TGTGCCAGCAGCTTACAGGGGGGATACGAGCAGTACTTC
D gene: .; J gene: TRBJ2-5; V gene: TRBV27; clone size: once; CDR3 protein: CASTSTGLQETQYF; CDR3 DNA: TGTGCCAGCACCAGCACAGGGCTTCAAGAGACCCAGTACTTC
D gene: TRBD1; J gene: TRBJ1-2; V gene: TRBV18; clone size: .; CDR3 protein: CASSPARQGHYGYTF; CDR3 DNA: TGTGCCAGCTCACCCGCGAGACAGGGACATTATGGCTACACCTTC
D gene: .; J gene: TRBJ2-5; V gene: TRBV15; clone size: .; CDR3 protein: CATSRDRETQYF; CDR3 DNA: TGTGCCACCAGCAGAGATAGGGAGACCCAGTACTTC
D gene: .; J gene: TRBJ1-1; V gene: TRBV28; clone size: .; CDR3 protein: CASSLSLGYLTEAFF; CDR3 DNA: TGTGCCAGCAGTTTGTCACTGGGGTATTTAACTGAAGCTTTCTTT
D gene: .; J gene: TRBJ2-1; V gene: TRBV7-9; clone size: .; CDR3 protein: CASSTDSSSYNEQFF; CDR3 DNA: TGTGCCAGCAGCACAGACTCGAGCTCCTACAATGAGCAGTTCTTC
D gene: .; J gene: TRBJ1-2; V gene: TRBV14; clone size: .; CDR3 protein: CASSQDRGQVYGYTF; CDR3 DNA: TGTGCCAGCAGCCAAGATCGAGGGCAGGTCTATGGCTACACCTTC
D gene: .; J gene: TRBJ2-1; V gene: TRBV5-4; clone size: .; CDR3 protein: CASSLRSGAYNEQFF; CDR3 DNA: TGTGCCAGCAGCTTGCGTTCGGGAGCCTACAATGAGCAGTTCTTC
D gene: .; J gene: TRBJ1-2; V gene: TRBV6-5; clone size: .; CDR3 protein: CASSYSSGSHGYTF; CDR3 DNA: TGTGCCAGCAGTTACTCCTCGGGGTCCCATGGCTACACCTTC
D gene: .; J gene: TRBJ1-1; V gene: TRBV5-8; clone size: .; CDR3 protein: CASSPPVGTEAFF; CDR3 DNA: TGTGCCAGCAGCCCCCCGGTCGGCACTGAAGCTTTCTTT
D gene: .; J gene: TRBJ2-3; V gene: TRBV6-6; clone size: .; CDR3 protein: CASRGAGLRDTQYF; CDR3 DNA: TGTGCCAGCAGAGGGGCCGGGTTGAGGGATACGCAGTATTTT
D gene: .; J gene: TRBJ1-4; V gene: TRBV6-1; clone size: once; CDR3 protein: CASSAQRGENEKLFF; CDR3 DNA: TGTGCCAGCAGTGCGCAACGCGGGGAGAATGAAAAACTGTTTTTT
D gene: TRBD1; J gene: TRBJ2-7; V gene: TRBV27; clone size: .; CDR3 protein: CASSLYVGQNYEQYF; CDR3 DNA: TGTGCCAGCAGTTTATATGTGGGACAGAACTACGAGCAGTACTTC
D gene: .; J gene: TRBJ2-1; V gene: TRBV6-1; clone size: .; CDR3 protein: CASSLSGVYNEQFF; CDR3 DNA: TGTGCCAGCAGTCTCTCGGGAGTCTACAATGAGCAGTTCTTC
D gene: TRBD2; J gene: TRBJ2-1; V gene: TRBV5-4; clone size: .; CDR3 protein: CASSLMGGSYNEQFF; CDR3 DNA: TGTGCCAGCAGCTTGATGGGCGGGAGCTACAATGAGCAGTTCTTC
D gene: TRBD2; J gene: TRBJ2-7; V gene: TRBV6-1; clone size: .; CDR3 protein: CASSERGTSPYEQYF; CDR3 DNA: TGTGCCAGCAGTGAAAGGGGGACTAGCCCCTACGAGCAGTACTTC
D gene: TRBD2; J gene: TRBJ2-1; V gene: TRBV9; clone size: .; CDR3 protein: CASSVSGGNNEQFF; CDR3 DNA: TGTGCCAGCAGCGTTAGCGGGGGGAACAATGAGCAGTTCTTC
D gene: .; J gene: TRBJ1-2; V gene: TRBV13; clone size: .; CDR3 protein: CASSLGSGGYTF; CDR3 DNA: TGTGCCAGCAGCTTAGGTTCCGGGGGCTACACCTTC
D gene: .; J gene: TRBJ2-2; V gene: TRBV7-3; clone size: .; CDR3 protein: CASSLRGTTTGELFF; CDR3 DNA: TGTGCCAGCAGCTTACGGGGGACGACCACCGGGGAGCTGTTTTTT
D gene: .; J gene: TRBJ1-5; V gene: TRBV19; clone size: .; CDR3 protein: CASSPQISNQPQHF; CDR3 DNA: TGTGCCAGTAGTCCACAGATTAGCAATCAGCCCCAGCATTTT
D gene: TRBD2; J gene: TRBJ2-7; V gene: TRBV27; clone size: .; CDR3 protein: CASSPVTSGWTYEQYF; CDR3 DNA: TGTGCCAGCAGTCCCGTAACTAGCGGGTGGACCTACGAGCAGTACTTC
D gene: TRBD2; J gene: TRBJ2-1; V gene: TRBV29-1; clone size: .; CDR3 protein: CSVELPGLGRNEQFF; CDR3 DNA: TGCAGCGTAGAGTTGCCGGGACTAGGAAGGAATGAGCAGTTCTTC
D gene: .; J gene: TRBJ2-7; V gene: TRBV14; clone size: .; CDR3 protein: CASSRGGTGLTYEQYF; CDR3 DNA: TGTGCCAGCAGCCGCGGGGGGACAGGACTAACCTACGAGCAGTACTTC
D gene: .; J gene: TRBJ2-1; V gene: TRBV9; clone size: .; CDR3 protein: CASSVGGLSYNEQFF; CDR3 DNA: TGTGCCAGCAGCGTAGGGGGACTGAGCTACAATGAGCAGTTCTTC
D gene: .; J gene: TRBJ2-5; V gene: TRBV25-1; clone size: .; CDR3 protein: CASSDRRILKETQYF; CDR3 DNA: TGTGCCAGCAGTGACAGGAGGATTCTAAAAGAGACCCAGTACTTC
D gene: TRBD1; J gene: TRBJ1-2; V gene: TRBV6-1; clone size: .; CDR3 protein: CASRETGEGNGYTF; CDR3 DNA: TGTGCCAGCAGGGAGACAGGGGAGGGGAACGGCTACACCTTC
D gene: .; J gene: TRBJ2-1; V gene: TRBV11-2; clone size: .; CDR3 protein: CASSGPWSDEQFF; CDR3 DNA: TGTGCCAGCAGCGGCCCATGGAGCGACGAGCAGTTCTTC
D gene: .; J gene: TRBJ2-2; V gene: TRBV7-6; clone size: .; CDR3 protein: CASSPQNTGELFF; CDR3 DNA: TGTGCCAGCAGTCCCCAGAACACCGGGGAGCTGTTTTTT
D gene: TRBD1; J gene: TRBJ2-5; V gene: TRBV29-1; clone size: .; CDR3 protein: CSALNRGQQETQYF; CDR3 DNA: TGCAGCGCCCTTAACCGGGGACAGCAAGAGACCCAGTACTTC
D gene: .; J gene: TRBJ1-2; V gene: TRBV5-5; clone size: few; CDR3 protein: CASSQDEESPNYGYTF; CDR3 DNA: TGCGCCAGCAGCCAAGATGAAGAATCTCCTAACTATGGCTACACCTTC
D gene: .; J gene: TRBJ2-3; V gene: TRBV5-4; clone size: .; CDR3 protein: CASSLEGGSADTQYF; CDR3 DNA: TGTGCCAGCAGCTTGGAAGGCGGTAGCGCAGATACGCAGTATTTT
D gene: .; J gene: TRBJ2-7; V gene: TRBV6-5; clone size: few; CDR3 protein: CASSGGNEQYF; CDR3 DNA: TGTGCCAGCAGCGGAGGGAACGAGCAGTACTTC
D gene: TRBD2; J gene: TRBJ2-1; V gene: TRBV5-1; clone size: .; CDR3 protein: CASKVGTQAGVYEQFF; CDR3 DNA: TGCGCCAGCAAAGTAGGCACCCAAGCGGGAGTTTATGAGCAGTTCTTC
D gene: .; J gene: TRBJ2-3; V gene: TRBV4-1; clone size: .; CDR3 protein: CASSQRVTDTQYF; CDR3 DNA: TGCGCCAGCAGCCAACGCGTTACAGATACGCAGTATTTT
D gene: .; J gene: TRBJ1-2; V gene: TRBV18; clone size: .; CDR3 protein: CASSPDGTDRYGYTF; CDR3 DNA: TGTGCCAGCTCACCCGACGGAACTGATCGCTATGGCTACACCTTC
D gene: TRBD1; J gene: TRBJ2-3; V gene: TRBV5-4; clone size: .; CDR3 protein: CASSVDRGSTDTQYF; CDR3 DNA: TGTGCCAGCAGCGTGGACAGGGGCAGCACAGATACGCAGTATTTT
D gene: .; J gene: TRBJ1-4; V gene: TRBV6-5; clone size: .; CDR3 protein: CASSAQRGENEKLFF; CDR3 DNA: TGTGCCAGCAGTGCGCAACGCGGGGAGAATGAAAAACTGTTTTTT
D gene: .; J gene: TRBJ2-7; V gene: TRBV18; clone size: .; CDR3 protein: CASSPTSYEQYF; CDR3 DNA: TGTGCCAGCTCACCTACTTCCTACGAGCAGTACTTC
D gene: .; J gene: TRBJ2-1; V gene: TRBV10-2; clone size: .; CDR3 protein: CASSDGNYNEQFF; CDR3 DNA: TGCGCCAGCAGTGACGGGAACTACAATGAGCAGTTCTTC
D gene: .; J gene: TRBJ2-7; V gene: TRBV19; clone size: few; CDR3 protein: CATRPRETYEQYF; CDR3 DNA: TGTGCCACTCGACCCAGGGAAACCTACGAGCAGTACTTC
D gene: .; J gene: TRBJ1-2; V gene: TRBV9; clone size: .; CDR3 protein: CASSVASVNYGYTF; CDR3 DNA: TGTGCCAGCAGCGTAGCTTCCGTAAACTATGGCTACACCTTC
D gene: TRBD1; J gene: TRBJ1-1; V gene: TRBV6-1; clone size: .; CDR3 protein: CASRPTTGGTEAFF; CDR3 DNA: TGTGCCAGCAGACCAACCACAGGGGGAACTGAAGCTTTCTTT
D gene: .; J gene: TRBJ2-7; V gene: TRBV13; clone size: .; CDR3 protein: CASSPRTASYEQYF; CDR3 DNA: TGTGCCAGCAGCCCGAGGACAGCCTCCTACGAGCAGTACTTC
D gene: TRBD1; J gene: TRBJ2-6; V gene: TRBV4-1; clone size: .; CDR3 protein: CASSPPGQGASGANVLTF; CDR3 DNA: TGCGCCAGCAGCCCACCGGGACAGGGCGCCTCTGGGGCCAACGTCCTGACTTTC
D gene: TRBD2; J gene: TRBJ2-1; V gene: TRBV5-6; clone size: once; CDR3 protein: CASSLDLARRGNEQFF; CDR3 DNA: TGTGCCAGCAGCTTGGACCTCGCCAGGCGGGGGAATGAGCAGTTCTTC
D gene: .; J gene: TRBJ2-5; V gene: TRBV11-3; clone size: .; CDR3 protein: CASSSRTALETQYF; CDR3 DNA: TGTGCCAGCAGCTCCAGGACAGCCCTAGAGACCCAGTACTTC
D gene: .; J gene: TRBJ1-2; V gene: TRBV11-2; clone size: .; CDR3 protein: CASSLDGRTATAFNYGYTF; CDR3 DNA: TGTGCCAGCAGCTTAGATGGAAGGACAGCCACCGCCTTTAACTATGGCTACACCTTC